This T cell receptor (beta chain) was captured by sequencing in a study of blood T cell repertoires in COVID-19. As for the study in general: Samples representing acute and convalescent COVID-19 were sourced from the United States, Italy and Spain. Sample material is recorded as cDNA or gDNA derived from T cells, B-cell-depleted T cells, or PBMCs.

Germline V CDR1 and CDR2: WNHNN, SYGVQD (reference sequence). The CDR3 contains 11 residues. Under the authors' procedure: Reference gene primer amplification gave estimated nucleated cell counts. The table came from immunoSEQ multiplex PCR; TCRdb's copy has only in-frame clones and leaves some out. V and J calls and clone size are copied from that table; D and trimming were computed from the DNA. There are around 100,000 clones in the sample; 84% occur only once, and 9.5% to 10% lies in the top ten. V and J are TRBV10-1 and TRBJ2-1; D gene uncertain. The clonotype comes from a man between 35 and 55 years old with active or convalescent COVID-19. Sequenced: peripheral blood. The CDR3 DNA follows: TGCGCTAAACCTCCGGTGAATGAGCAGTTCTTC. Translated, it gives CAKPPVNEQFF.